Below, 19 T cell receptor beta chains from the same sample are listed, as sequenced in a study of early T cells in non-severe SARS-CoV-2 infection. TCRdb reprocessed the 5' RACE reads with MiXCR, giving one entry per CDR3 protein. The sample contains approximately 70,000 distinct CDR3 sequences, around 14% of which appear only once. The sample taken for sequencing was whole blood. The origin of the receptors is an adult who was a healthcare worker with PCR-confirmed SARS-CoV-2 infection or an uninfected control (not recorded which).

This clonotype has only a few counts. The gene calls are TRBV20-1 and TRBJ2-1; 11 positions match TRBD1. With 5 bases clipped from V and 9 bases from J, the junction kept 15 bases outside the gene matches. The CDR3 covers 16 residues. Germline V gene sequence: CDR1 DFQATT, CDR2 SNEGSKA (reference sequence). In DNA form, the CDR3 reads TGCAGTGCTCATATGGCAGGGACAGGGGGTTTGAGTGAGCAGTTCTTC. Protein product: CSAHMAGTGGLSEQFF.

In the case of this clonotype: One end of the junction varies from germline; a read error may be responsible. CDR3 sequence (DNA): TGTGCCAGCAGCCCTATTTTGGGGGAGATCGCAGATTCGCAGTATTTT. Translating gives CASSPILGEIADSQYF. This chain connects TRBV6-5 to TRBJ2-3; TRBD1 or TRBD2 may be the D gene (5 bases each). Germline assignment: CDR1 MNHEY and CDR2 SVGAGI. This CDR3 spans 16 amino acids.

This clonotype occurred a few times. This sequence joins TRBV3-1 and TRBJ2-5; D is perhaps TRBD1 or TRBD2 (5 bases each). The CDR3 is 12 amino acids. Germline assignment: CDR1 LGHDT and CDR2 YNNKEL (reference sequence). V dropped 8 bases and J dropped 9 bases, with 16 bases sitting between them. The CDR3 spells CASGGSGASQYF. In DNA, the CDR3 is TGTGCCAGCGGGGGATCGGGTGCCTCCCAGTACTTC.

This clonotype appeared many times. The rearrangement uses TRBV12-3 or TRBV12-4 and TRBJ1-3, with a possible D match to TRBD1 (5 bases). The V end lost 2 bases, the J end lost 2 bases, and 13 bases lay between the germline ends. The CDR3 is 16 amino acids. CDR3: CASSLILTATGNTIYF. The CDR3 nucleotides are TGTGCCAGCAGTTTAATCCTGACAGCCACTGGAAACACCATATATTTT.

The J gene is TRBJ2-3, the V gene TRBV6-1, with D perhaps TRBD2 (6 bases). Trimming took 2 bases from V and 2 from J, leaving 14 bases between them. The CDR3 is 16 amino acids. CDR1 MNHNS and CDR2 SASEGT come from the germline V gene. The CDR3 spells CASSERGGVYTDTQYF. DNA of the CDR3: TGTGCCAGCAGTGAAAGAGGCGGGGTATACACAGATACGCAGTATTTT.

In its sample, this clonotype was seen a few times. The rearrangement joins TRBV6-5 to TRBJ1-6; D not resolved. CDR1 MNHEY and CDR2 SVGAGI come from the germline V gene. CDR3 length: 15 amino acids. The germline V and J ends were trimmed by 4 bases and 3 bases, with 10 bases remaining between them. CDR3 sequence: CASSLGSLYNSPLHF. CDR3 DNA sequence: TGTGCCAGCAGTTTGGGGTCCCTCTATAATTCACCCCTCCACTTT.

This clonotype was observed a handful of times. This chain uses TRBV5-1 with TRBJ2-2; D tentatively fits TRBD1 or TRBD2 (6 bases each). V lost 2 bases and J lost 4, with 9 bases in between. The germline V gene encodes CDR1 SGHRS and CDR2 YFSETQ. CDR3 length: 14 residues. The CDR3 DNA is TGCGCCAGCAGCTTTCGGGGGCCCACCGGGGAGCTGTTTTTT. This encodes CASSFRGPTGELFF.

This rearrangement joins TRBV2 to TRBJ2-7, with D possibly being TRBD2 (6 bases). Trimming took off 9 bases at V and 0 bases at J, with 18 bases between the two ends. CDR1 and CDR2 (germline): SNHLY, FYNNEI. The CDR3 is 15 amino acids. CDR3 loop: CASNTGTVSSYEQYF. The CDR3 bases are TGTGCCAGTAACACCGGGACTGTGAGCTCCTACGAGCAGTACTTC.

This clonotype was picked up a small number of times. The genes are TRBV5-1 and TRBJ2-7, with D hard to call. Germline-derived CDR1 and CDR2 are SGHRS and YFSETQ. Trimming took 0 bases from V and 6 from J, leaving 7 bases between them. The CDR3 totals 12 residues. The CDR3: CASSLEWGEQYF. CDR3 DNA sequence: TGCGCCAGCAGCTTGGAGTGGGGCGAGCAGTACTTC.

The chain recombines TRBV11-2 with TRBJ2-5, with 9 nucleotides matching TRBD1. V shed 7 bases, J shed 3 bases, and the junction held 3 bases outside the gene matches. The CDR3 is 13 amino acids. Looked up from germline, CDR1 is SGHAT and CDR2 is FQNNGV. The CDR3 coding sequence is TGTGCCAGCACCTGGACAGGGGAAGAGACCCAGTACTTC. Protein product: CASTWTGEETQYF. Using reference TRBV11-2 and TRBJ2-5 for the parts outside the CDR3, the full variable domain is EAGVAQSPRYKIIEKRQSVAFWCNPISGHATLYWYQQILGQGPKLLIQFQNNGVVDDSQLPKDRFSAERLKGVDSTLKIQPAKLEDSAVYLCASTWTGEETQYFGPGTRLLVL.

This clonotype showed up just a few times. The CDR3 protein is CASSVTGAGELFF. CDR3 DNA: TGTGCCAGTAGTGTAACAGGGGCCGGGGAGCTGTTTTTT. This rearrangement joins TRBV19 to TRBJ2-2; 7 bases line up with TRBD1. The CDR3 is 13 amino acids. Germline loops: CDR1 LNHDA, CDR2 SQIVND (reference sequence). J lost 6 bases, V lost 5 bases, and 3 bases had no gene match.

Only a few counts were recorded for this clonotype. V gene TRBV19 combines with J gene TRBJ2-1; TRBD2 agrees at 9 bases. The CDR3 has 17 amino acids. Unmatched junction bases numbered 8, after V lost 4 bases and J lost 1 base. The germline gives CDR1 LNHDA, CDR2 SQIVND (reference sequence). CDR3 sequence (DNA): TGTGCCAGTAGTAGGTCGGGAAGCGGGGGGTCCTACAATGAGCAGTTCTTC. Translated: CASSRSGSGGSYNEQFF.

Turning to this clonotype: This may come from a read error, since a much larger clone is one base off. The chain combines TRBV20-1 with TRBJ1-6; TRBD1 might be the D (5 bases). Germline CDR1 DFQATT, CDR2 SNEGSKA (reference sequence). CDR3 length: 14 residues. V was clipped by 3 bases and J by 4 bases, with 10 bases between them. In DNA, the CDR3 is TGCAGTGCTAGTCGCGCAGGGTATAATTCACCCCTCCACTTT. Encoded protein: CSASRAGYNSPLHF.

This clonotype was recorded many times. The V gene is TRBV21-1, the J gene TRBJ2-3; TRBD2 reflects the table's D call only, with no check against the DNA. TRBV21-1 is reported as a pseudogene. The CDR3 extends over 17 amino acids. CDR3 DNA: TGTGCCAGCAGCAATATGACTAGCGGGGGGGGAGTGGATACGCAGTATTTT. The encoded protein is CASSNMTSGGGVDTQYF.

There are a few counts of this clonotype. The chain carries TRBV29-1 and TRBJ1-2; D may be TRBD1 (6 bases). The length of the CDR3 is 11 residues. The V gene lost 4 bases and the J gene lost 7 bases, with 10 bases spanning the gap. CDR1 SQVTM and CDR2 ANQGSEA come from the germline V gene. The CDR3 sequence is CSVGTGTGYTF. The DNA for the CDR3 is TGCAGCGTTGGAACAGGGACTGGCTACACCTTC.

CDR3 sequence reads: CASRQGGLGEQYF. DNA of the CDR3: TGTGCCAGCAGGCAGGGAGGGTTAGGGGAGCAGTACTTC. The chain employs TRBV12-3 or TRBV12-4 and TRBJ2-7; 7 nucleotides line up with TRBD2. The CDR3 has 13 residues. V gave up 6 bases and J gave up 7 bases; unmatched junction bases: 9.

This sequence joins TRBV19 and TRBJ2-7, with 8 bases fitting TRBD1. This CDR3 spans 14 amino acids. V dropped 5 bases and J dropped 2; count of bases not matched to a gene: 5. CDR1 LNHDA and CDR2 SQIVND come from the germline V gene (reference sequence). CDR3 sequence (DNA): TGTGCCAGTAGTCAGACAGGGGAGACCTACGAGCAGTACTTC. This codes for CASSQTGETYEQYF. The variable domain in full, completed from reference TRBV19 and TRBJ2-7, reads DGGITQSPKYLFRKEGQNVTLSCEQNLNHDAMYWYRQDPGQGLRLIYYSQIVNDFQKGDIAEGYSVSREKKESFPLTVTSAQKNPTAFYLCASSQTGETYEQYFGPGTRLTVT.

This clonotype occurred many times. This chain links TRBV28 with TRBJ2-3; tentatively, D is TRBD1 or TRBD2 (6 bases each). V was pared by 6 bases and J by 0 bases, with 10 bases between. The CDR3 extends over 14 amino acids. Germline-derived CDR1 and CDR2 are MDHEN and SYDVKM. The CDR3 is CASREGTSTDTQYF. In DNA form, the CDR3 reads TGTGCCAGCAGGGAGGGGACAAGCACAGATACGCAGTATTTT.

This clonotype was counted many times. This chain links TRBV7-2 with TRBJ2-1; D is undetermined. With 0 bases removed from V and 0 bases from J, the gap between germline ends came to 6 bases. This CDR3 region has 15 residues. Germline V gene lookup returns CDR1 SGHTA and CDR2 FQGNSA. This chain's CDR3 is CASSLAAVSYNEQFF. The CDR3 bases are TGTGCCAGCAGCTTAGCTGCAGTCTCCTACAATGAGCAGTTCTTC. Looking up the rest from reference TRBV7-2 and TRBJ2-1 gives the full variable domain: GAGVSQSPSNKVTEKGKDVELRCDPISGHTALYWYRQSLGQGLEFLIYFQGNSAPDKSGLPSDRFSAERTGGSVSTLTIQRTQQEDSAVYLCASSLAAVSYNEQFFGPGTRLTVL.